Below are 26 T cell receptor beta chains sequenced from a single sample in a study of CD8 T cells in ankylosing spondylitis. TCRdb re-derived calls from the 5' RACE reads in MiXCR, one entry per CDR3 protein. The sample lists roughly 230,000 distinct CDR3 sequences, about 10% occurring once. Sequencing input: blood, either unsorted or a sorted T cell fraction (not recorded which). Receptors originate from a male donor with ankylosing spondylitis or in good health (not recorded which).

The V call is TRBV7-6, the J call TRBJ2-6; D not resolved. Between the trimmed V and J ends, which lost 3 bases and 1 base, there was a span of 13 bases. The length of the CDR3 is 17 residues. The germline gives CDR1 SGHVS, CDR2 FNYEAQ. The CDR3 sequence is CASSFTATASGANVLTF. CDR3 coding DNA: TGTGCCAGCAGCTTCACCGCGACGGCGTCTGGGGCCAACGTCCTGACTTTC.

The rearrangement links TRBV10-2 to TRBJ1-3; weak D call: TRBD1 (5 bases). This CDR3 has 16 amino acids. The germline V gene has CDR1 WSHSY and CDR2 SAAADI. The V gene lost 4 bases and the J gene lost 0 bases, with 13 bases spanning the gap. CDR3 sequence: CASSVGGLSSGNTIYF. The CDR3, as DNA: TGCGCCAGCAGTGTCGGGGGTTTAAGCTCTGGAAACACCATATATTTT.

This clonotype was detected ten times or more. This chain joins TRBV5-1 and TRBJ1-2; D perhaps matches TRBD1 (5 bases). Germline CDR1 is SGHRS and CDR2 is YFSETQ. The CDR3 consists of 13 residues. V was trimmed by 3 bases and J by 6 bases, leaving 12 bases between them. This chain's CDR3 is CASSSPSGNGYTF. Written as DNA, the CDR3 is TGCGCCAGCAGCTCACCATCAGGGAATGGCTACACCTTC.

CDR3 in amino acids: CASSLAGAGVEQFF. For the CDR3, the DNA is TGTGCCAGCAGCTTAGCGGGAGCGGGAGTTGAGCAGTTCTTC. The genes are TRBV7-9 and TRBJ2-1; 8 bases align to TRBD2. Germline-derived CDR1 and CDR2 are SEHNR and FQNEAQ (reference sequence). CDR3 length: 14 residues. J was trimmed by 9 bases and V by 0 bases; bases with no gene match: 4.

This clonotype was detected ten times or more. This sequence joins TRBV29-1 and TRBJ2-2, with D maybe TRBD2 (5 bases). This CDR3 is built from 12 residues. Between the trimmed V and J ends, which lost 7 bases and 3 bases, there was a span of 9 bases. Germline CDR1 reads SQVTM; CDR2 reads ANQGSEA. This CDR3 is CSGETDTGELFF. The CDR3 bases are TGCAGCGGGGAGACGGACACCGGGGAGCTGTTTTTT.

This clonotype was recorded a few times. CDR3 sequence reads: CASRIQGYDEQYF. CDR3 DNA sequence: TGTGCCAGCAGGATACAGGGCTACGACGAGCAGTACTTC. The chain recombines TRBV12-3 or TRBV12-4 with TRBJ2-7; a possible D gene is TRBD1 (6 bases). The length of the CDR3 is 13 residues. The ends were cut back, 6 bases at V and 5 bases at J, with 14 bases in the middle.

This clonotype was seen at least ten times. The chain has TRBV4-1 and TRBJ1-5; TRBD1 aligns across 9 bases. The germline V gene has CDR1 MGHRA and CDR2 YSYEKL. CDR3 length: 15 residues. V lost 5 bases and J lost 4; bases outside the gene matches: 6. The CDR3 sequence is CASSKGQGHNQPQHF. The CDR3 nucleotides are TGCGCCAGCAGCAAGGGACAGGGTCATAATCAGCCCCAGCATTTT.

The rearrangement joins TRBV5-6 to TRBJ2-2, with TRBD1 identical over 9 bases. The CDR3 sequence is 16 residues long. V shed 2 bases, J shed 6 bases, and the junction held 8 bases outside the gene matches. The germline V gene encodes CDR1 SGHDT and CDR2 YYEEEE. For the CDR3, the DNA is TGTGCCAGCAGCTTCGCCGGGACAGGGATATCCGGGGAGCTGTTTTTT. It encodes CASSFAGTGISGELFF. Full variable domain (outside the CDR3, taken from reference TRBV5-6 and TRBJ2-2): DAGVTQSPTHLIKTRGQQVTLRCSPKSGHDTVSWYQQALGQGPQFIFQYYEEEERQRGNFPDRFSGHQFPNYSSELNVNALLLGDSALYLCASSFAGTGISGELFFGEGSRLTVL.

The rearrangement links TRBV6-1 to TRBJ2-3; possible D gene TRBD2, 7 bases. V lost 6 bases to trimming and J lost 5 bases, with 18 bases between them. This CDR3 is 15 amino acids long. Germline CDR1 is MNHNS and CDR2 is SASEGT. The CDR3 DNA reads TGTGCCAGCAGGAATCGGGGGGCCCCAGAAGATACGCAGTATTTT. As protein: CASRNRGAPEDTQYF.

This clonotype has ten or more counts. The J gene is TRBJ2-1, the V gene TRBV6-4; D call uncertain. V shed 4 bases and J shed 8 bases, with 12 bases lying between them. This CDR3 comprises 13 residues. CDR1 and CDR2 from the germline V gene are MRHNA and SNTAGT. CDR3 loop: CASSAIEGDEQFF. CDR3 DNA sequence: TGTGCCAGCAGTGCCATAGAAGGAGATGAGCAGTTCTTC.

This clonotype has a count of ten or more. The J gene is TRBJ1-4, the V gene TRBV5-4; D not resolved. In germline, CDR1 is SGHNT, CDR2 YYREEE (reference sequence). The CDR3 sequence is 14 residues long. Trimming pared 5 bases from V and 5 bases from J, leaving 13 bases between. This chain's CDR3 is CASRSGPGNEKLFF. CDR3 coding DNA: TGTGCCAGCAGAAGTGGGCCGGGAAATGAAAAACTGTTTTTT. The variable domain in full, with the rest retrieved from reference TRBV5-4 and TRBJ1-4, is ETGVTQSPTHLIKTRGQQVTLRCSSQSGHNTVSWYQQALGQGPQFIFQYYREEENGRGNFPPRFSGLQFPNYSSELNVNALELDDSALYLCASRSGPGNEKLFFGSGTQLSVL.

This clonotype was detected many times. The chain has TRBV20-1 and TRBJ1-2; a weak D match, TRBD1 (5 bases). This CDR3 comprises 13 residues. Per germline, CDR1 DFQATT and CDR2 SNEGSKA (reference sequence). Trimming stripped 4 bases from V and 5 bases from J, with 14 bases between. The CDR3 DNA is TGCAGTGCTAAGGAGACGGGGCGATATGGCTACACCTTC. This encodes CSAKETGRYGYTF.

In regard to this clonotype: A read error is possible here, since a much larger clone lies one base away. The chain joins TRBV20-1 to TRBJ2-7; no firm D call. Germline V gene data show CDR1 as DFQATT and CDR2 as SNEGSKA (reference sequence). This CDR3 contains 13 residues. CDR3 sequence reads: CSASDNAGYEQCF. The DNA for the CDR3 is TGCAGTGCTTCCGACAACGCCGGCTACGAGCAGTGCTTC.

This clonotype was counted at least ten times. CDR3 bases: TGCAGTGCTAGACTACCGACAGGGGGCTACACTGAAGCTTTCTTT. It codes for CSARLPTGGYTEAFF. V and J are TRBV20-1 and TRBJ1-1; 10 bases agree with TRBD1. Per germline, CDR1 DFQATT and CDR2 SNEGSKA (reference sequence). CDR3 length equals 15 residues. The junction had 6 bases not matched to a gene; V was cut back by 2 bases and J by 3 bases.

The genes are TRBV4-2 and TRBJ2-3, with 7 bases fitting TRBD2. Looked up from germline, CDR1 is LGHNA and CDR2 is YNFKEQ. The CDR3 is 15 amino acids. J was trimmed by 4 bases and V by 0 bases; bases with no gene match: 4. CDR3 DNA: TGTGCCAGCAGCCAAGAGCGGGGGTCGGCAGATACGCAGTATTTT. Translation gives CASSQERGSADTQYF.

This clonotype came up many times. The chain recombines TRBV7-8 with TRBJ2-1; D is perhaps TRBD1 (5 bases). There are 16 residues in the CDR3. Between the trimmed V and J ends, which lost 5 bases and 0 bases, there was a span of 14 bases. CDR1 is SGHVS and CDR2 is FQNEAQ in the germline V gene. This CDR3 reads CASSRNRGSSYNEQFF. Here the CDR3 DNA reads TGTGCCAGCAGCCGGAATAGGGGTAGCTCCTACAATGAGCAGTTCTTC.

This clonotype was detected many times. The gene calls are TRBV6-1 and TRBJ1-1, with D tentatively TRBD1 (5 bases). The CDR3 extends over 13 amino acids. The germline CDR1 and CDR2 sequences are MNHNS and SASEGT. V lost 7 bases and J lost 5, with 14 bases in between. The CDR3 reads CASTWGLGTEAFF. The CDR3, as DNA: TGTGCCAGCACGTGGGGGTTAGGAACTGAAGCTTTCTTT.

Worth noting for this clonotype: This could be a read error, since a much larger clone is one nucleotide away. The rearrangement joins TRBV6-6 to TRBJ2-7; a possible D gene is TRBD1 (5 bases). The CDR3 is 12 residues long. CDR1 and CDR2 from the germline V gene are MNHNY and SVGAGI (reference sequence). CDR3 in amino acids: CASSYSGREQHF. The CDR3 region has the DNA TGTGCCAGCAGTTACTCGGGGCGAGAGCAGCACTTC.

Many counts were recorded for this clonotype. This chain connects TRBV3-1 to TRBJ2-7, with 11 bases identical to TRBD2. The V gene end was trimmed by 4 bases and the J gene end by 2 bases; junction bases not matched to a gene: 10. The length of the CDR3 is 17 residues. Germline CDR1 LGHDT, CDR2 YNNKEL (reference sequence). The CDR3: CASSPNLAGGLPYEQYF. As DNA, the CDR3 is TGTGCCAGCAGCCCAAATCTAGCGGGAGGTCTCCCCTACGAGCAGTACTTC.

This clonotype came up many times. V usage is TRBV5-1 and J usage is TRBJ2-5, with 8 bases identical to TRBD2. With V trimmed by 5 bases and J by 2 bases, 11 bases remained unmatched. Per the germline V gene, CDR1 is SGHRS and CDR2 is YFSETQ. This CDR3 is 16 amino acids long. This chain's CDR3 is CASRGESGGPQETQYF. CDR3 DNA sequence: TGCGCCAGCAGAGGAGAAAGCGGGGGCCCTCAAGAGACCCAGTACTTC.

This clonotype came up many times. The chain joins TRBV5-1 to TRBJ2-7; 7 bases match TRBD1. The CDR3 runs to 16 residues. V trimming: 4 bases; J trimming: 7 bases; junction bases outside the gene matches: 17. Germline V gene data show CDR1 as SGHRS and CDR2 as YFSETQ. The CDR3 DNA is TGCGCCAGCAGCACCGAATTCCGACAGGGCTCGGGTGAGCAGTACTTC. Protein product: CASSTEFRQGSGEQYF.

This clonotype was seen a few times. This sequence joins TRBV7-2 and TRBJ1-2, with D unresolved. Trimming removed 6 bases at V and 0 bases at J, with 5 bases between. Looked up from germline, CDR1 is SGHTA and CDR2 is FQGNSA. There are 12 residues in the CDR3. CDR3 bases: TGTGCCAGCAGAGAAACTAACTATGGCTACACCTTC. Protein: CASRETNYGYTF.

This clonotype appeared many times. The chain couples TRBV29-1 to TRBJ1-5; 7 positions match TRBD1. Germline assignment: CDR1 SQVTM and CDR2 ANQGSEA. The V gene end was trimmed by 4 bases and the J gene end by 0 bases; junction bases not matched to a gene: 0. The CDR3 consists of 13 residues. The CDR3 loop reads CSVAGGSNQPQHF. Written as DNA, the CDR3 is TGCAGCGTTGCAGGGGGTAGCAATCAGCCCCAGCATTTT.

This clonotype occurred many times. The gene calls are TRBV12-3 or TRBV12-4 and TRBJ2-2; D remains ambiguous. This CDR3 region has 13 residues. The V end was cut by 5 bases, the J end by 5 bases, with 9 bases between. The CDR3 DNA reads TGTGCCAGCAGTCGTGAGGAGACCGGGGAGCTGTTTTTT. Translation gives CASSREETGELFF.

Many counts were recorded for this clonotype. V and J are TRBV12-3 or TRBV12-4 and TRBJ2-7; D tentatively fits TRBD1 or TRBD2 (5 bases each). This CDR3 region has 13 residues. V was trimmed by 8 bases and J by 0 bases, leaving 11 bases between them. The CDR3 here is CASGTLSSYEQYF. As DNA, the CDR3 is TGTGCCAGCGGGACCCTTAGCTCCTACGAGCAGTACTTC.

This clonotype was counted ten times or more. The rearrangement joins TRBV29-1 to TRBJ1-1; a possible D gene is TRBD1 (5 bases). Between the trimmed V and J ends, which lost 6 bases and 11 bases, there was a span of 19 bases. This CDR3 comprises 12 residues. Germline V gene lookup returns CDR1 SQVTM and CDR2 ANQGSEA. As DNA, the CDR3 is TGCAGCGTCGCTCCGGGACCCCCGGGGGCTTTCTTT. It codes for CSVAPGPPGAFF.